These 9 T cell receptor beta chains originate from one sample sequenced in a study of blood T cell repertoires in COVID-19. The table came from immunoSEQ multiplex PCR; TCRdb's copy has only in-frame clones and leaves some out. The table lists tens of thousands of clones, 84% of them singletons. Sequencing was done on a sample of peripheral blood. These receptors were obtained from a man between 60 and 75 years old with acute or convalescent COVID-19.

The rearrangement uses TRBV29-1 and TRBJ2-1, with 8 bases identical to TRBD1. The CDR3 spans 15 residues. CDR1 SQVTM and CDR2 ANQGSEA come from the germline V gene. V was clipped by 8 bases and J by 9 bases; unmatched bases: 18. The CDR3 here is CSFPRAGQGHGEQFF. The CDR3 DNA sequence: TGCAGCTTCCCTCGGGCCGGACAGGGACATGGTGAGCAGTTCTTC.

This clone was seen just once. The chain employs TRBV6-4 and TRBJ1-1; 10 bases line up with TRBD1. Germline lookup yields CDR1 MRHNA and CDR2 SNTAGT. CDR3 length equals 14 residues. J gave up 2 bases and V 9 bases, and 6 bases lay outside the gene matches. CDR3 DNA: TGTGCCAGGGGGACAGGGGTGAATAACACTGAAGCTTTCTTT. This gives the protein CARGTGVNNTEAFF.

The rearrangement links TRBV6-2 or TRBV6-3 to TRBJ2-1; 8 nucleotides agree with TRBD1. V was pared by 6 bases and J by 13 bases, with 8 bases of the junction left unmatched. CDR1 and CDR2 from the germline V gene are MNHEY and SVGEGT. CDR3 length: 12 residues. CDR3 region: CASSPRQGTQFF. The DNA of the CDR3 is TGTGCCAGCAGCCCGCGACAGGGGACCCAGTTCTTC.

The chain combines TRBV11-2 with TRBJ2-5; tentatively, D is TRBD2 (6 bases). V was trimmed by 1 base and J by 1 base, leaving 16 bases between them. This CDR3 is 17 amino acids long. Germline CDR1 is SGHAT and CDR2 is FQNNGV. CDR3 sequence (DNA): TGTGCCAGCAGCTTAGTCAGTGCGGGAAAAACCCAAGAGACCCAGTACTTC. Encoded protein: CASSLVSAGKTQETQYF.

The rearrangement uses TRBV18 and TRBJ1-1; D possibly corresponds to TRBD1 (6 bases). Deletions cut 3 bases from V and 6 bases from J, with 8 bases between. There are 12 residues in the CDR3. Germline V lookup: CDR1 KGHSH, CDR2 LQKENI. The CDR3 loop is CASSPGTPEAFF. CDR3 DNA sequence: TGTGCCAGCTCACCCGGGACACCTGAAGCTTTCTTT.

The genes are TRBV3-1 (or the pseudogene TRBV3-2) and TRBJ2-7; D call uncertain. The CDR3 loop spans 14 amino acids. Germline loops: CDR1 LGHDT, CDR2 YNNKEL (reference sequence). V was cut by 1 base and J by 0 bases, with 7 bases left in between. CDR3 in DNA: TGTGCCAGCAGCCAAGCAGTCTTCTCCTACGAGCAGTACTTC. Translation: CASSQAVFSYEQYF.

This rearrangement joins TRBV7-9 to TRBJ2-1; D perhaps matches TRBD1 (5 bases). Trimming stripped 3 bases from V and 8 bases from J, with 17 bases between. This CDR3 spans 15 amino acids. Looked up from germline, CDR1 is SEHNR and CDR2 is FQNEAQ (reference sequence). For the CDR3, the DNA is TGTGCCAGCAGCTTTCCCCCGCAGGGTGGTCATGAGCAGTTCTTC. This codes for CASSFPPQGGHEQFF.

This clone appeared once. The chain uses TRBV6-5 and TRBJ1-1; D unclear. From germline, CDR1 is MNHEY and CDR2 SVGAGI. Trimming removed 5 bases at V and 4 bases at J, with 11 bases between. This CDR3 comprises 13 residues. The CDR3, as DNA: TGTGCCAGCAGTCCTTCGGGTAGCACTGAAGCTTTCTTT. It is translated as CASSPSGSTEAFF.

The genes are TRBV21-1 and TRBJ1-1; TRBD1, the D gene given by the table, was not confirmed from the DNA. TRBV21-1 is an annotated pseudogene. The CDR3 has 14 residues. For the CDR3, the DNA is TGTGCCAGCAGTCAATTCAGGGTACGGACTGAAGCTTTCTTT. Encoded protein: CASSQFRVRTEAFF.